This T cell receptor beta chain comes out of a study of blood T cell repertoires in COVID-19. Study-wide context: PBMCs, B-cell-depleted T cells, or T cells provided the cDNA or gDNA that made up the material.

Only a few counts were recorded for this clone. In the source study's methods: Nucleated cell number was recorded as an estimate derived from reference gene primer amplification. The assay was immunoSEQ multiplex PCR, and TCRdb's table has in-frame clones only and misses some. V and J calls and clone size are as listed in that table; D and trimming were resolved from the DNA. This sample carries roughly 120,000 clones, roughly 80% of them seen once, and the ten largest clones take 6%. Seattle patients were enrolled while actively infected and followed longitudinally. After removal of 4 bases from V and 7 bases from J, the junction contained 8 bases not matched to a gene. Germline lookup yields CDR1 SGDLS and CDR2 YYNGEE. CDR3 size: 14 residues.

This TCR came from a man of 80 years or more with COVID-19, enrolled during active disease. The sample was peripheral blood. The chain carries TRBV9 and TRBJ2-7; TRBD1 aligns across 10 bases. The CDR3 sequence: CASSPQGQGREQYF. CDR3 nucleotide sequence: TGTGCCAGCAGCCCCCAGGGACAGGGGAGGGAGCAGTACTTC.